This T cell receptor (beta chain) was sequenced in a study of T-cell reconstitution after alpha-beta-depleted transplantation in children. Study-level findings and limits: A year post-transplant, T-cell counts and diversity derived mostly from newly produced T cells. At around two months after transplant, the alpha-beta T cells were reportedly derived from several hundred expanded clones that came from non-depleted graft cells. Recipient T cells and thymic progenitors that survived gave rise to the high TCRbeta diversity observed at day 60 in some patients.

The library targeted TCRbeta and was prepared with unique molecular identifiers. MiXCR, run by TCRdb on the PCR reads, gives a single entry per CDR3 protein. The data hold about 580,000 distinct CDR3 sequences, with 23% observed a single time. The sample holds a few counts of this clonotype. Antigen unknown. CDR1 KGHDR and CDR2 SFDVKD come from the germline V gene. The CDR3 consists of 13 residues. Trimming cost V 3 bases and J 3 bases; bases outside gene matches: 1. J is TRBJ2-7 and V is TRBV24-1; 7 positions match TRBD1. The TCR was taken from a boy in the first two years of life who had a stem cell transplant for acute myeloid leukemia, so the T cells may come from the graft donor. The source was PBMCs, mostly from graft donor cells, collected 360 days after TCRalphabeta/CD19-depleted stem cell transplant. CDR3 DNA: TGTGCCACCAGTGATGGGGACAGCTACGAGCAGTACTTC. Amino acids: CATSDGDSYEQYF.